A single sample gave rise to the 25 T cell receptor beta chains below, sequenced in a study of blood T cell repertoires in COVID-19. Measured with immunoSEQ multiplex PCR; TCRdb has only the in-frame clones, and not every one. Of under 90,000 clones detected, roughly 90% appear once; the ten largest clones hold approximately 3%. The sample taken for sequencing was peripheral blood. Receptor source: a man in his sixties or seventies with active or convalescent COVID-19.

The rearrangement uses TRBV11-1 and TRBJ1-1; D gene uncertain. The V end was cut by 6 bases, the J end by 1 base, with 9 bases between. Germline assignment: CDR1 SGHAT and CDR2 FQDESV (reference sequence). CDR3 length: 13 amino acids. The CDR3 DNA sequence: TGTGCCAGCAGTAGACATGGGAACACTGAAGCTTTCTTT. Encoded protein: CASSRHGNTEAFF.

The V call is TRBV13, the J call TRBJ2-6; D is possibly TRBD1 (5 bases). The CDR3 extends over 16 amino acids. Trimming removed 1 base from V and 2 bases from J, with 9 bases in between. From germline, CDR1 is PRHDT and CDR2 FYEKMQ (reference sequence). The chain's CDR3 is CASSLAGPAGANVLTF. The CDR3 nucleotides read TGTGCCAGCAGCTTAGCAGGGCCGGCTGGGGCCAACGTCCTGACTTTC.

The chain's CDR3 is CASSLPGNEQFF. In nucleotides, the CDR3 is TGTGCCAGCAGCTTACCAGGCAATGAGCAGTTCTTC. The chain uses TRBV11-3 and TRBJ2-1; no firm D call. The CDR3 is made up of 12 amino acids. Germline V CDR1 and CDR2: SGHNT, YENEEA. Trimming took 2 bases from V and 6 from J, leaving 5 bases between them. Combining the CDR3 with reference TRBV11-3 and TRBJ2-1 gives the whole variable domain EAGVVQSPRYKIIEKKQPVAFWCNPISGHNTLYWYLQNLGQGPELLIRYENEEAVDDSQLPKDRFSAERLKGVDSTLKIQPAELGDSAVYLCASSLPGNEQFFGPGTRLTVL.

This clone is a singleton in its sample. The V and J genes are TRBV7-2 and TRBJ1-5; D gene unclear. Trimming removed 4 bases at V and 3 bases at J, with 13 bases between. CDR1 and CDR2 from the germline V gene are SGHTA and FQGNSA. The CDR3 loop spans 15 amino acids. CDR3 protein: CASSSRASFNQPQHF. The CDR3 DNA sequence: TGTGCCAGCAGCTCGCGGGCTAGCTTCAATCAGCCCCAGCATTTT.

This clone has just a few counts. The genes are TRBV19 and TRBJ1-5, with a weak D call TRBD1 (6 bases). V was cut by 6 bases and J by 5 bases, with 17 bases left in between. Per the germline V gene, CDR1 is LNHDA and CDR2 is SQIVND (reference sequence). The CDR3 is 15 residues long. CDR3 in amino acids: CASRHRAFRDQPQHF. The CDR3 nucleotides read TGTGCCAGTAGGCACAGGGCCTTCAGGGATCAGCCCCAGCATTTT.

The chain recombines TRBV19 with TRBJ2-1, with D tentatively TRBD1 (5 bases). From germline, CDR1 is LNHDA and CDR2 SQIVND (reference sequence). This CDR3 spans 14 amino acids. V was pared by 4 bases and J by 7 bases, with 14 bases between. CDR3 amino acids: CASSTGQLRNEQFF. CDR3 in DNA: TGTGCCAGTAGTACAGGGCAGCTTAGGAATGAGCAGTTCTTC. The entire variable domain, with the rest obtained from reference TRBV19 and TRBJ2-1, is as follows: DGGITQSPKYLFRKEGQNVTLSCEQNLNHDAMYWYRQDPGQGLRLIYYSQIVNDFQKGDIAEGYSVSREKKESFPLTVTSAQKNPTAFYLCASSTGQLRNEQFFGPGTRLTVL.

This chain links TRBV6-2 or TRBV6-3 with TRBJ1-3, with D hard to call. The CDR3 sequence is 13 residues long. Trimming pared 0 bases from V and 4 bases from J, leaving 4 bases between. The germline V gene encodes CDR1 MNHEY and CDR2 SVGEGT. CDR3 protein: CASSYSRGNTIYF. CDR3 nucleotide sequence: TGTGCCAGCAGTTACTCTAGAGGAAACACCATATATTTT.

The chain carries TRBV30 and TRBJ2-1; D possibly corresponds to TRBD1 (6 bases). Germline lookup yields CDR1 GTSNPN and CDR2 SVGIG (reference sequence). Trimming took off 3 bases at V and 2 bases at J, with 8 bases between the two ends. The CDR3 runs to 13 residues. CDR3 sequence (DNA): TGTGCCTGGAGGGGGACACCCTACAATGAGCAGTTCTTC. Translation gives CAWRGTPYNEQFF.

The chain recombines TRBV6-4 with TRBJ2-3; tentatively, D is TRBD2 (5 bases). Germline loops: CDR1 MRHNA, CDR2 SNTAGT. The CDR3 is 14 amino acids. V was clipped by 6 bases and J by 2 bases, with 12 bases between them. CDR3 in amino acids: CASRVDSYTDTQYF. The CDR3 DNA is TGTGCCAGCAGAGTGGACTCCTACACAGATACGCAGTATTTT.

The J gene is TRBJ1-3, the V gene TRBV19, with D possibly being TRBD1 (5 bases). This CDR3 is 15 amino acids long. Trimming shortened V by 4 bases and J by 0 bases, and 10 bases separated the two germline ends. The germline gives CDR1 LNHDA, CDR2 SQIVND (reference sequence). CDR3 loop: CASSKTVDSGNTIYF. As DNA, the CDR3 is TGTGCCAGTAGTAAGACAGTGGACTCTGGAAACACCATATATTTT.

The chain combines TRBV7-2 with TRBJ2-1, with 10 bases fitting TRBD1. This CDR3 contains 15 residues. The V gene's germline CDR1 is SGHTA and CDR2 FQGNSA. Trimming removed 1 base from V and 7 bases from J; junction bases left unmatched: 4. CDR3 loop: CASSLVGTGVNEQFF. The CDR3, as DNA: TGTGCCAGCAGCTTAGTGGGGACAGGGGTGAATGAGCAGTTCTTC.

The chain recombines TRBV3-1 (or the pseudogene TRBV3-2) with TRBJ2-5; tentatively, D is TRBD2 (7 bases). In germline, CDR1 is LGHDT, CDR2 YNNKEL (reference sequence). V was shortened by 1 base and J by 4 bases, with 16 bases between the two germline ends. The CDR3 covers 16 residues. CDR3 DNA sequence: TGTGCCAGCAGCCAAGGGAAGAGGGGGGGCGGAGAGACCCAGTACTTC. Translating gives CASSQGKRGGGETQYF.

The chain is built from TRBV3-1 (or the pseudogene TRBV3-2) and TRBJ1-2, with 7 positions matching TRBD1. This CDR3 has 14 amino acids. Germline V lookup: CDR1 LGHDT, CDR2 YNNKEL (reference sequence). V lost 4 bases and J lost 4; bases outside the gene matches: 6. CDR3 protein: CASSRTDRTYGYTF. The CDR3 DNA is TGTGCCAGCAGCCGAACGGACAGGACCTATGGCTACACCTTC.

CDR3 sequence (DNA): TGTGCCAGCAGCCCGGAGGGGGGGGCGACCTATGGCTACACCTTC. Encoded protein: CASSPEGGATYGYTF. The chain carries TRBV5-8 and TRBJ1-2; TRBD1 might be the D (6 bases). Trimming removed 4 bases at V and 4 bases at J, with 17 bases between. Germline assignment: CDR1 SGHTS and CDR2 YDEGEE. The CDR3 extends over 15 amino acids.

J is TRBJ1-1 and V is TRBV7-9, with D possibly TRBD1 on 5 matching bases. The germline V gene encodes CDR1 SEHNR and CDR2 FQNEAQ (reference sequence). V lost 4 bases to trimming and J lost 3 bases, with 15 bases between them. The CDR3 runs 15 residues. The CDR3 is CASSWTQGGDTEAFF. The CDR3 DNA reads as TGTGCCAGCAGCTGGACGCAGGGAGGGGACACTGAAGCTTTCTTT.

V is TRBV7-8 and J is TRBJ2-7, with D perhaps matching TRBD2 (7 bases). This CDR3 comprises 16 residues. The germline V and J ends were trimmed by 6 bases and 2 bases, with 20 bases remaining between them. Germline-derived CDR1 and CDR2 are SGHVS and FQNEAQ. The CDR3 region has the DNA TGTGCCAGCAGACTGACGGTAGGGGGAGGGGCCTACGAGCAGTACTTC. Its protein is CASRLTVGGGAYEQYF. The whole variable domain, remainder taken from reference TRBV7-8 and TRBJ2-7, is GAGVSQSPRYKVAKRGQDVALRCDPISGHVSLFWYQQALGQGPEFLTYFQNEAQLDKSGLPSDRFFAERPEGSVSTLKIQRTQQEDSAVYLCASRLTVGGGAYEQYFGPGTRLTVT.

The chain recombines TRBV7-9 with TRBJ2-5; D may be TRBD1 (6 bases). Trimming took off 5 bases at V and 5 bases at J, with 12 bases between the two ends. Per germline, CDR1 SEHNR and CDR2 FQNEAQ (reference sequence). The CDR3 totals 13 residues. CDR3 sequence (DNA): TGTGCCAGCAGCCCATGGGGGCTCGAGACCCAGTACTTC. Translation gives CASSPWGLETQYF.

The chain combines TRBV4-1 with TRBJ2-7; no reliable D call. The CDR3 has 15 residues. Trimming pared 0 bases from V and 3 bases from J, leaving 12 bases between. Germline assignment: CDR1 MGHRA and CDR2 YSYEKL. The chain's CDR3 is CASSQEYLNFYEQYF. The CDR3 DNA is TGCGCCAGCAGCCAAGAATACTTAAACTTCTACGAGCAGTACTTC.

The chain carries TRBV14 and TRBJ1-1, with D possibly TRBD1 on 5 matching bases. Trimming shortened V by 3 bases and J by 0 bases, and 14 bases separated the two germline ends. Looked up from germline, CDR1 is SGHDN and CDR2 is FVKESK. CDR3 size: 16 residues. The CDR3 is CASSHRQMVMNTEAFF. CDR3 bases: TGTGCCAGCAGCCACCGACAGATGGTCATGAACACTGAAGCTTTCTTT. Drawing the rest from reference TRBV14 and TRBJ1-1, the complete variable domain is EAGVTQFPSHSVIEKGQTVTLRCDPISGHDNLYWYRRVMGKEIKFLLHFVKESKQDESGMPNNRFLAERTGGTYSTLKVQPAELEDSGVYFCASSHRQMVMNTEAFFGQGTRLTVV.

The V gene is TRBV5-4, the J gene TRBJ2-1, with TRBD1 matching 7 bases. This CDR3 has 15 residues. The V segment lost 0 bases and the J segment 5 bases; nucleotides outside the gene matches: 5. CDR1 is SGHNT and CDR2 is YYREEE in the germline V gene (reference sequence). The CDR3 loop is CASSLVGDRHNEQFF. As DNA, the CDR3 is TGTGCCAGCAGCTTGGTTGGGGACAGACACAATGAGCAGTTCTTC. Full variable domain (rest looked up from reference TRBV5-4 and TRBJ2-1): ETGVTQSPTHLIKTRGQQVTLRCSSQSGHNTVSWYQQALGQGPQFIFQYYREEENGRGNFPPRFSGLQFPNYSSELNVNALELDDSALYLCASSLVGDRHNEQFFGPGTRLTVL.

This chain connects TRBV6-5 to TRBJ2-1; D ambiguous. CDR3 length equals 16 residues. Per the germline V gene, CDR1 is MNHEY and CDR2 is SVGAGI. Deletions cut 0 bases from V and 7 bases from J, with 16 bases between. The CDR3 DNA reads TGTGCCAGCAGTTACTCGGTTAGCCCCCCGGTGAATGAGCAGTTCTTC. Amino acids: CASSYSVSPPVNEQFF.

CDR3 DNA: TGTGCCAGCAGCCTAGGACAGGGGTCGGAAAAACTGTTTTTT. This translates into CASSLGQGSEKLFF. The chain is built from TRBV5-4 and TRBJ1-4; 9 bases line up with TRBD1. The length of the CDR3 is 14 residues. In germline, CDR1 is SGHNT, CDR2 YYREEE (reference sequence). V was clipped by 4 bases and J by 8 bases; unmatched bases: 6.

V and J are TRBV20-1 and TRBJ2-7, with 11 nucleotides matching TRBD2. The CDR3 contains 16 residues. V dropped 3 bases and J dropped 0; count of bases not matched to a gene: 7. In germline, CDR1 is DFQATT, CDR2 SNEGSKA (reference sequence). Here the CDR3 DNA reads TGCAGTGCTAGTTCGGCTAGCGGGGGGTCCTCCTACGAGCAGTACTTC. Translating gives CSASSASGGSSYEQYF.

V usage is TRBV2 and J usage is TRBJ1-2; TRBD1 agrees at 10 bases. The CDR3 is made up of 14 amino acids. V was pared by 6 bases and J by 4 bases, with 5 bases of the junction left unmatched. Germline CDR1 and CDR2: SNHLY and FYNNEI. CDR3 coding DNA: TGTGCCAGCAGCCCGGGACAGGGGATCTATGGCTACACCTTC. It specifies CASSPGQGIYGYTF. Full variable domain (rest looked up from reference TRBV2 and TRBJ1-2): EPEVTQTPSHQVTQMGQEVILRCVPISNHLYFYWYRQILGQKVEFLVSFYNNEISEKSEIFDDQFSVERPDGSNFTLKIRSTKLEDSAMYFCASSPGQGIYGYTFGSGTRLTVV.

This CDR3 reads CASSFSNQPQHF. The CDR3 DNA reads as TGTGCCAGCAGTTTTTCTAATCAGCCCCAGCATTTT. The V and J genes are TRBV27 and TRBJ1-5; D remains unclear. The CDR3 loop spans 12 amino acids. The germline CDR1 and CDR2 sequences are MNHEY and SMNVEV (reference sequence). The V and J ends lost 3 bases and 4 bases respectively, with 4 bases between them.